This TCR beta chain was sequenced for a study of beta chain features in type 1 diabetes. Study-level findings and limits: The study found moderately but significantly shorter TCRB CDR3s in all four CD4+ subsets of Type 1 diabetes patients. A pattern of fewer insertions and more deletions at VDJ junctions was seen in type 1 diabetes patients. Whether HLA type influences TCRB rearrangement remained unresolved here.

Of the isolated RNA, all was reverse transcribed, and so the sequenced material was expressed TCRB transcripts. TCRdb keeps only in-frame clones here, not all; method: immunoSEQ multiplex PCR. Among 600,000 or so clones listed, 9.5% to 15% were seen once. Looked up from germline, CDR1 is SGHNT and CDR2 is YYREEE (reference sequence). This CDR3 comprises 14 residues. The V gene end was trimmed by 4 bases and the J gene end by 5 bases; junction bases not matched to a gene: 6. This clone was observed a handful of times. What it recognizes is unknown. V usage is TRBV5-4 and J usage is TRBJ2-1; 7 bases line up with TRBD2. What was sequenced was naive CD4+ T cells from blood. The sequence came from a man under 40 with type 1 diabetes. CDR3 coding DNA: TGTGCCAGCAGCCGGGGGGACGGAAACAATGAGCAGTTCTTC. Its protein is CASSRGDGNNEQFF.